Listed below are T cell receptor beta chains from one sample, sequenced in a study of OX40 agonist ivuxolimab in advanced cancers. Only in-frame clones appear in the TCRdb table, and some are missing; sequencing was by immunoSEQ multiplex PCR. The repertoire consists of around 84,000 clones, with approximately 84% occurring once and the leading ten covering roughly 7.3%. Sequencing used CD4+ or CD8+ T cells sorted from blood, obtained in a trial of the OX40 agonist ivuxolimab. The receptors shown here come from an adult with an advanced solid tumor such as melanoma, head and neck, liver or kidney cancer. Each CDR3 is given with its conserved first and last residue. The order of the fields is J gene, clone size, D gene, V gene, CDR3 protein, CDR3 DNA. A D gene is named only where the DNA matches it firmly. Rows may omit the clone size; those that give it use once, few, many or a size class.

j_gene: TRBJ2-7; abundance: NA; d_gene: NA; v_gene: TRBV6-1; CDR3aa: CASSEAGASYEQYF; CDR3nt: TGTGCCAGCAGTGAAGCAGGGGCCTCCTACGAGCAGTACTTC
j_gene: TRBJ2-3; abundance: NA; d_gene: NA; v_gene: TRBV25-1; CDR3aa: CASSSQGGTDTQYF; CDR3nt: TGTGCCAGCAGCTCACAGGGTGGCACAGATACGCAGTATTTT
j_gene: TRBJ1-5; abundance: NA; d_gene: NA; v_gene: TRBV18; CDR3aa: CASSPGQIQPQHF; CDR3nt: TGTGCCAGCTCACCAGGGCAGATTCAGCCCCAGCATTTT
j_gene: TRBJ2-2; abundance: NA; d_gene: NA; v_gene: TRBV7-2; CDR3aa: CASSSGWTTGELFF; CDR3nt: TGTGCCAGCAGCTCGGGGTGGACCACCGGGGAGCTGTTTTTT
j_gene: TRBJ2-5; abundance: NA; d_gene: NA; v_gene: TRBV18; CDR3aa: CASSEETGTGYGATQYF; CDR3nt: TGTGCCAGCTCAGAAGAGACCGGGACGGGTTATGGGGCGACCCAGTACTTC
j_gene: TRBJ2-7; abundance: NA; d_gene: NA; v_gene: TRBV7-9; CDR3aa: CASSLEAGSYEQYF; CDR3nt: TGTGCCAGCAGCTTAGAAGCCGGTTCCTACGAGCAGTACTTC
j_gene: TRBJ2-5; abundance: once; d_gene: NA; v_gene: TRBV2; CDR3aa: CASLRPPSQYF; CDR3nt: TGTGCCAGCTTGAGGCCCCCCTCCCAGTACTTC
j_gene: TRBJ1-4; abundance: NA; d_gene: NA; v_gene: TRBV7-9; CDR3aa: CASSSWTHLGEKLFF; CDR3nt: TGTGCCAGCAGCTCATGGACTCACTTAGGGGAAAAACTGTTTTTT
j_gene: TRBJ1-6; abundance: NA; d_gene: NA; v_gene: TRBV11-2; CDR3aa: CASSPGDRAYNSPLHF; CDR3nt: TGTGCCAGCAGCCCTGGGGACCGAGCCTATAATTCACCCCTCCACTTT
j_gene: TRBJ2-7; abundance: NA; d_gene: TRBD1; v_gene: TRBV5-1; CDR3aa: CASSTGQGYEQYF; CDR3nt: TGCGCCAGCAGCACGGGACAGGGCTACGAGCAGTACTTC
j_gene: TRBJ2-7; abundance: NA; d_gene: TRBD1; v_gene: TRBV10-3; CDR3aa: CAIMDGQELARGYEQYF; CDR3nt: TGTGCCATCATGGACGGACAGGAGCTGGCTCGGGGCTACGAGCAGTACTTC
j_gene: TRBJ1-6; abundance: NA; d_gene: NA; v_gene: TRBV18; CDR3aa: CASSPPRGAGSYNSPLHF; CDR3nt: TGTGCCAGCTCACCACCAAGGGGTGCTGGCTCCTATAATTCACCCCTCCACTTT
j_gene: TRBJ2-3; abundance: NA; d_gene: NA; v_gene: TRBV20-1; CDR3aa: CSAQLGTQYF; CDR3nt: TGCAGTGCTCAGTTGGGCACGCAGTATTTT